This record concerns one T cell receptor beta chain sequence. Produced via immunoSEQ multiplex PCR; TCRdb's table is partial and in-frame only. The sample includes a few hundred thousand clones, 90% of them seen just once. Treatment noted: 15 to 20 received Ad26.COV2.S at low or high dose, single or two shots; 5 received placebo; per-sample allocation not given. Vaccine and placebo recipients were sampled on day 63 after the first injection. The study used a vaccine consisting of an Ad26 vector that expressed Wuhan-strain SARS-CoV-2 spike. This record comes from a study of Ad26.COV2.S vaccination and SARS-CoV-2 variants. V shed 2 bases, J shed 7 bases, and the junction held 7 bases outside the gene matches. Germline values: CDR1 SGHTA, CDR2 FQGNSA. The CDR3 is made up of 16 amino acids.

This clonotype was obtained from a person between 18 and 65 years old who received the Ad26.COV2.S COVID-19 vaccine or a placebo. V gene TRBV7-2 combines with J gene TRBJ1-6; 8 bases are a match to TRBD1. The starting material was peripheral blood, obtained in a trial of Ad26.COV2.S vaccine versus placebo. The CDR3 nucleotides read TGTGCCAGCAGCTTAAGGCCTCGACAGGGGAATTCACCCCTCCACTTT. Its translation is CASSLRPRQGNSPLHF.